A selection of T cell receptor beta chains follows, all from one sample in a study of blood T cells in healthy people across ages. TCRdb re-derived calls from the 5' RACE reads in MiXCR, one entry per CDR3 protein. The table records approximately 830,000 distinct CDR3 sequences, around 68% of them present only once. Sequencing was performed on blood. The receptor set was obtained from a man aged 25-45 years in good health. The CDR3 runs from the conserved cysteine through the conserved F or W. D genes are given only for firm matches. Clone size is given for some rows only: seen once, a few or many times, or a class if the clone is expanded.

TRBJ2-1	once	-	TRBV4-2	TGTGCCAGCAGCCAAGTTTTGGAGGTTCATGAGCAGTTCTTC	CASSQVLEVHEQFF
TRBJ2-3	few	TRBD2	TRBV7-2	TGTGCCAGCAGCTTAGGGCGAGCGGGGGTACATACGCAGTATTTT	CASSLGRAGVHTQYF
TRBJ2-4	-	TRBD2	TRBV20-1	TGCAGTGCTATCATAGCGGGGGGGCGGGTCAAAAACATTCAGTACTTC	CSAIIAGGRVKNIQYF
TRBJ2-7	-	TRBD1	TRBV5-5	TGTGCCAGCACTATGTTACCGGGACAGTGGGTTTACGAGCAGTACTTC	CASTMLPGQWVYEQYF
TRBJ2-7	-	-	TRBV5-6	TGTGCCAGCAACCCGCGGTGGGGCTCCTACGAGCAGTACTTC	CASNPRWGSYEQYF
TRBJ1-5	few	-	TRBV28	TGTGCCAGCAGTAGAAGAACTTATAGCAATCAGCCCCAGCATTTT	CASSRRTYSNQPQHF
TRBJ2-7	-	TRBD1	TRBV7-2	TGTGCCAGCAGCCCACAGGGGGTCTACGAGCAGTACTTC	CASSPQGVYEQYF
TRBJ1-2	-	-	TRBV7-2	TGTGCCAGCAGCTTAGCCCCGGTCACAGGGTGGGATGGCTACACCTTC	CASSLAPVTGWDGYTF
TRBJ2-1	-	-	TRBV7-6	TGTGCCAGCAGCTTACAAGGGGCGCGCAATGAGCAGTTCTTC	CASSLQGARNEQFF
TRBJ2-1	-	-	TRBV6-2/TRBV6-3	TGTGCCAGCACCTCCAGAGGGTCCTACAATGAGCAGTTCTTC	CASTSRGSYNEQFF
TRBJ1-5	-	-	TRBV7-2	TGTGCCAGCAGCTTAGGAACAGTGGGGCAACAGCCCCAGCATTTT	CASSLGTVGQQPQHF
TRBJ2-7	-	-	TRBV7-9	TGTGCCAGCAGCTTAGGGACTTCCCTTCGAACCTACGAGCAGTACTTC	CASSLGTSLRTYEQYF
TRBJ2-1	-	-	TRBV4-2	TGTGCCAGCAGCCAAGTTGATCCATACAATGAGCAGTTCTTC	CASSQVDPYNEQFF
TRBJ2-5	-	-	TRBV5-6	TGTGCCAGCAGCCCGAATTGGGGGACCGGGGAGACCCAGTACTTC	CASSPNWGTGETQYF
TRBJ2-5	few	-	TRBV5-1	TGCGCCAGCAGACCCCAGGGGCAGCCTGGCGAGACCCAGTACTTC	CASRPQGQPGETQYF
TRBJ1-4	-	-	TRBV9	TGTGCCAGCAGCGTTGCCGGGGCCCCTAATGAAAAACTGTTTTTT	CASSVAGAPNEKLFF
TRBJ2-3	-	TRBD1	TRBV5-1	TGCGCCAGCAGCACGGGACAGGGGCCAGATACGCAGTATTTT	CASSTGQGPDTQYF
TRBJ2-5	once	-	TRBV18	TGTGCCAGCTCACCGATGGGACAAGAGACCCAGTACTTC	CASSPMGQETQYF
TRBJ2-3	-	-	TRBV4-3	TGCGCCAGCAGCCAAGATAATTCGGCGTTAACGCAGTATTTT	CASSQDNSALTQYF
TRBJ1-2	-	-	TRBV13	TGTGCCAGCAGCACCCCGACAGATGGCTACACCTTC	CASSTPTDGYTF
TRBJ1-6	few	TRBD1	TRBV2	TGTGCCAGCACCGACCAGACAGGGCCTTATTCACCCCTCCACTTT	CASTDQTGPYSPLHF
TRBJ2-5	-	-	TRBV4-3	TGCGCCAGCAGCCAAGGTGTGCGGGGAGCGGGAGAGACCCAGTACTTC	CASSQGVRGAGETQYF
TRBJ2-7	few	-	TRBV7-2	TGTGCCAGCAGACACCGGGACCCTGCCCGGGACGAGCAGTACTTC	CASRHRDPARDEQYF
TRBJ1-4	once	-	TRBV7-9	TGTGCCAGCAGCTCGTTTCGGGGGCGTACAACTAATGAAAAACTGTTTTTT	CASSSFRGRTTNEKLFF
TRBJ2-1	-	TRBD1	TRBV24-1	TGTGCCACCAGTGACGCGGGACAGGGTAGTAACGAGCAGTTCTTC	CATSDAGQGSNEQFF
TRBJ2-7	-	-	TRBV12-3/TRBV12-4	TGTGCCAGCAGTTTCCAAATAGGGGCCTACGAGCAGTACTTC	CASSFQIGAYEQYF
TRBJ2-1	-	-	TRBV6-2/TRBV6-3	TGTGCCAGCAGTTACTCGAATCAACAAACGAAAAGGAATGAGCGGTTCTTC	CASSYSNQQTKRNERFF
TRBJ2-7	-	-	TRBV5-1	TGCGCCAGCAGCTGGGGTAGGGACACTAGAGAGCAGTACTTC	CASSWGRDTREQYF
TRBJ2-2	-	TRBD2	TRBV5-1	TGTGCCAGCAGCTTAGCTAGCGGGGTTAACACCGGGGAGCTGTTTTTT	CASSLASGVNTGELFF
TRBJ2-5	-	TRBD2	TRBV7-2	TGTGCCAGCAGCCCCAACCCGGGACTACAAGAGACCCAGTACTTC	CASSPNPGLQETQYF
TRBJ2-3	-	-	TRBV5-1	TGCGCCAGCAGCTCATCCGGGGCAAGGTCAGATACGCAGTATTTT	CASSSSGARSDTQYF
TRBJ2-1	-	-	TRBV6-2/TRBV6-3	TGTGCCAGCAGTTACTCCACTACCCCGGCCTACAATGAGCAGTTCTTC	CASSYSTTPAYNEQFF
TRBJ2-3	-	TRBD1	TRBV12-3/TRBV12-4	TGTGCCAGCAATCACAGGGGGCTTGGCACAGATACGCAGTATTTT	CASNHRGLGTDTQYF
TRBJ2-1	few	-	TRBV7-2	TGTGCCAGCAGCTTCGCCCGGGACTCCAATGAGCAGTTCTTC	CASSFARDSNEQFF
TRBJ2-4	-	-	TRBV14	TGTGCCAGCAGCCAGGTGGGAACCATTCAGTACTTC	CASSQVGTIQYF
TRBJ2-3	-	TRBD1	TRBV5-6	TGTGCCAGCAGCTGGATGGGACAGGGTTCGGATACGCAGTATTTT	CASSWMGQGSDTQYF
TRBJ2-3	-	TRBD1	TRBV7-2	TGTGCCAGCAGATCGACAGGGGCAGATACGCAGTATTTT	CASRSTGADTQYF
TRBJ1-2	few	-	TRBV4-3	TGCGCCAGCAGCCAAGAATCAGGAAACTATGGCTACACCTTC	CASSQESGNYGYTF
TRBJ2-5	once	-	TRBV6-5	TGTGCCAGCAGTTACTCGATGGGCAGGGGCCTCTCGGAACCGTACCAAGAGACCCAGTACTTC	CASSYSMGRGLSEPYQETQYF
TRBJ1-1	-	-	TRBV12-3/TRBV12-4	TGTGCCAGCACGCCCGGGACACGGTACACTGAAGCTTTCTTT	CASTPGTRYTEAFF
TRBJ2-1	-	TRBD1	TRBV20-1	TGCAGTGCTAGGTCTGACAGGGGGGACTACAATGAGCAGTTCTTC	CSARSDRGDYNEQFF
TRBJ2-3	-	TRBD1	TRBV9	TGTGCCAGCAGGTACAGGGGACATCGAACAGATACGCAGTATTTT	CASRYRGHRTDTQYF
TRBJ2-1	-	TRBD1	TRBV15	TGTGCCACCGGGGACAGGGGCAATGAGCAGTTCTTC	CATGDRGNEQFF
TRBJ2-7	-	-	TRBV20-1	TGCAGTGCTAGAGATGAGTACGAGCAGTACTTC	CSARDEYEQYF
TRBJ2-7	-	-	TRBV29-1	TGCAGCGTTGTGAGGGGCCCCTACAATGAGCAGTACTTC	CSVVRGPYNEQYF
TRBJ2-1	-	-	TRBV7-9	TGTGCCAGCAGCTTTAACTCCGGCTCCTACAATGAGCAGTTCTTC	CASSFNSGSYNEQFF
TRBJ2-4	-	-	TRBV7-2	TGTGCCAGCAGCTTAGAATTCCTAGCCAAAAACATTCAGTACTTC	CASSLEFLAKNIQYF
TRBJ1-5	-	-	TRBV9	TGTGCTAGCAGCGTAGGAGGGGAGGGAGATCAGCCCCAGCATTTT	CASSVGGEGDQPQHF
TRBJ1-5	-	TRBD1	TRBV5-6	TGTGCCAGCAGTTCCGGCCAGGGTGACAGGGTCCCTCAGCCCCAGCATTTT	CASSSGQGDRVPQPQHF
TRBJ1-2	-	TRBD1	TRBV7-2	TGTGCCAGCAGCCCCAGAACCGCGACAGGGAAGAATGGCTACACCTTC	CASSPRTATGKNGYTF